A single sample gave rise to the 13 T cell receptor beta chains below, sequenced in a study of cytomegalovirus exposure and HLA in healthy donors. TCRdb's table, derived via immunoSEQ multiplex PCR, lists solely in-frame clones and lacks some. Of approximately 150,000 clones in the sample, roughly nine tenths are singletons; the top ten hold more than 2.5%. What was sequenced was PBMCs. The receptors shown here come from a woman under 30 in good health and CMV-seropositive.

The chain recombines TRBV5-8 with TRBJ1-4, with D possibly TRBD1 on 6 matching bases. Trimming removed 2 bases from V and 5 bases from J, with 10 bases in between. CDR1 is SGHTS, CDR2 YDEGEE, per germline. The length of the CDR3 is 14 residues. The DNA for the CDR3 is TGTGCCAGCAGCTTACCGGGACAAAATGAAAAACTGTTTTTT. Translated, it gives CASSLPGQNEKLFF.

This clone was recorded once. No DNA is shown, since the ends of the CDR3 on it are uncertain; the CDR3 is the one TCRdb lists. The CDR3 here is CASSLALSWEWFF. The chain joins TRBV5-8 to TRBJ2-1; the tabulated D call, TRBD2, remains unverified against the DNA. Germline lookup yields CDR1 SGHTS and CDR2 YDEGEE. The CDR3 is 13 residues long, counting both termini.

The gene calls are TRBV19 and TRBJ1-1; possibly TRBD1 for D (6 bases). The CDR3 contains 19 residues. V gave up 2 bases and J gave up 0 bases, with 22 bases separating them. The V gene's germline CDR1 is LNHDA and CDR2 SQIVND (reference sequence). CDR3 sequence reads: CASSINLARTGLVNTEAFF. CDR3 sequence (DNA): TGTGCCAGTAGTATAAATCTGGCACGAACAGGGTTGGTGAACACTGAAGCTTTCTTT.

The chain uses TRBV7-9 and TRBJ2-2; no reliable D call. The germline CDR1 and CDR2 sequences are SEHNR and FQNEAQ (reference sequence). The germline V and J ends were trimmed by 2 bases and 7 bases, with 11 bases remaining between them. The CDR3 is made up of 14 amino acids. DNA for the CDR3: TGTGCCAGCAGCTTAACCGCCCGGAGCGGGGAGCTGTTTTTT. Translation gives CASSLTARSGELFF.

This clone was seen a single time. CDR3 residues: CASSPSPGLGYEQYF. As DNA, the CDR3 is TGTGCCAGCAGCCCATCCCCGGGACTAGGCTACGAGCAGTACTTC. V and J are TRBV11-3 and TRBJ2-7; 8 positions agree with TRBD2. V trimming: 5 bases; J trimming: 3 bases; junction bases outside the gene matches: 9. The CDR3 covers 15 residues. Germline values: CDR1 SGHNT, CDR2 YENEEA.

The chain couples TRBV21-1 to TRBJ1-2. TRBV21-1 counts as a pseudogene. The CDR3 has 16 residues. CDR3 protein: CASSKGKLAACYGYTF. The CDR3 region has the DNA TGTGCCAGCAGCAAAGGGAAGCTGGCAGCGTGTTATGGCTACACCTTC.

The rearrangement joins TRBV7-9 to TRBJ1-1; perhaps TRBD1 as D (5 bases). There are 11 residues in the CDR3. Germline V gene sequence: CDR1 SEHNR, CDR2 FQNEAQ (reference sequence). V was trimmed by 2 bases and J by 8 bases, leaving 6 bases between them. CDR3: CASSLQGEAFF. The CDR3 DNA is TGTGCCAGCAGCTTACAGGGCGAAGCTTTCTTT.

V is TRBV7-9 and J is TRBJ2-7; D uncertain. Germline CDR1 and CDR2: SEHNR and FQNEAQ (reference sequence). The CDR3 has 14 amino acids. The V and J ends lost 6 bases and 2 bases respectively, with 14 bases between them. The DNA of the CDR3 is TGTGCCAGCAGTCGCCTCGTCGACACCTACGAGCAGTACTTC. Encoded protein: CASSRLVDTYEQYF.

This clone was recorded only once. The J gene is TRBJ2-7, the V gene TRBV19; the match to TRBD2 covers 9 bases. The CDR3 runs to 16 residues. Trimming removed 9 bases from V and 3 bases from J; junction bases left unmatched: 15. Germline V lookup: CDR1 LNHDA, CDR2 SQIVND (reference sequence). CDR3 in DNA: TGTGCCAGCCCCGGGACTAGCTTCCCTGCACACTACGAGCAGTACTTC. Amino acid sequence: CASPGTSFPAHYEQYF.

J is TRBJ1-6 and V is TRBV7-2, with 8 bases fitting TRBD1. This CDR3 has 14 amino acids. Germline V gene lookup returns CDR1 SGHTA and CDR2 FQGNSA. Trimming cost V 5 bases and J 7 bases; bases outside gene matches: 4. Written as DNA, the CDR3 is TGTGCCAGCAGCCCCCGACAGGGGAATTCACCCCTCCACTTT. It is translated as CASSPRQGNSPLHF. The full variable domain, in which reference TRBV7-2 and TRBJ1-6 provide the parts outside the CDR3, is GAGVSQSPSNKVTEKGKDVELRCDPISGHTALYWYRQSLGQGLEFLIYFQGNSAPDKSGLPSDRFSAERTGGSVSTLTIQRTQQEDSAVYLCASSPRQGNSPLHFGNGTRLTVT.

This clone turned up a few times. The rearrangement links TRBV11-3 to TRBJ2-7, with D tentatively TRBD2 (5 bases). The V and J ends lost 0 bases and 3 bases respectively, with 12 bases between them. The CDR3 is 15 amino acids. The germline V gene has CDR1 SGHNT and CDR2 YENEEA. Written as DNA, the CDR3 is TGTGCCAGCAGCTTAGATCCCTCCGGGAACTACGAGCAGTACTTC. Its protein product is CASSLDPSGNYEQYF.

The chain uses TRBV12-5 and TRBJ1-6, with D maybe TRBD1 (6 bases). CDR1 is LGHNT and CDR2 is FRNRAP in the germline V gene. V was pared by 1 base and J by 7 bases, with 17 bases between. This CDR3 has 17 residues. CDR3 in amino acids: CASGLAPTGIRNSPLHF. CDR3 DNA sequence: TGTGCTAGTGGTTTGGCCCCTACAGGGATTCGGAATTCACCCCTCCACTTT. Full variable domain (missing parts from reference TRBV12-5 and TRBJ1-6): DARVTQTPRHKVTEMGQEVTMRCQPILGHNTVFWYRQTMMQGLELLAYFRNRAPLDDSGMPKDRFSAEMPDATLATLKIQPSEPRDSAVYFCASGLAPTGIRNSPLHFGNGTRLTVT.

A few counts support this clone. The rearrangement uses TRBV19 and TRBJ1-6; tentative D call: TRBD1 (5 bases). There are 15 residues in the CDR3. Trimming removed 7 bases at V and 5 bases at J, with 15 bases between. Germline CDR1 and CDR2: LNHDA and SQIVND (reference sequence). CDR3 residues: CASNKNRRNNSPLHF. For the CDR3, the DNA is TGTGCCAGTAACAAAAACAGGCGAAATAATTCACCCCTCCACTTT.